This TCR beta chain is from a study of lymphopenia after photon versus proton radiotherapy (dated by TCRdb to between 2018 and 2020). Some background on the complete study: In patients with gastrointestinal tumors who developed high-grade lymphopenia, the study compared the immunological effects of photon radiation therapy with those of proton radiation therapy. The goal of the study was to characterize the differences between the two radiation modalities in how they affect the immune system. The cohort comprised approximately 21 patients with gastrointestinal tumors who received either photon or proton therapy and then developed lymphopenia.

Reading the germline V gene gives CDR1 SGHTA and CDR2 FQGNSA. Between the V and J ends, shortened by 5 bases and 5 bases respectively, the junction contains 12 bases. The CDR3, from cysteine to phenylalanine, totals 13 residues. CDR3 DNA is the only sequence kept; it has 39 bases, read in frame from the first base. Remarks on this clone: It lacks a known antigen. One base away there is no much larger clone; base qualities are not given.

General conclusions and limits of the study: Once the lymphocyte count had reached its nadir, the repertoires of photon-treated patients showed oligoclonal expansion, particularly of CD8+ Temra cells, and this expansion drove the decline in diversity. During treatment, patients who received photon therapy lost naive T cells and TCR diversity and gained effector/memory populations, whereas patients who received proton therapy remained relatively stable. The survival association was assessed only in patients who died, and the authors presented better survival with proton therapy as a possibility rather than a demonstrated result. Across the cohort, a larger post-nadir drop in TCR diversity was inversely correlated with overall survival time among patients who died.

The method was the immunoSEQ multiplex PCR assay. Alongside multiparametric flow cytometry, deep sequencing of rearranged TCR beta loci was used to profile the T cell repertoires. The source is immuneACCESS, and TCRdb retained only in-frame sequences with V and J called. Part of the clones is not carried over; for the studies checked, unresolved V genes explain less than half of this, and the remainder is unexplained. The sample table lists more than 20,000 clones, roughly 80% of them with a count of one. The ten most abundant clones make up under 25% of the sample. The source of this sequence is a man aged 35 to 55 with gastric cancer. The sequence is built from TRBV7-2 and TRBJ2-5; no D gene is confidently identified. The specimen comprised peripheral blood, sampled from a patient treated with photon-based radiotherapy. The CDR3 loop reads CASSLRATETQYF. The DNA reads TGTGCCAGCAGCCTAAGGGCCACCGAGACCCAGTACTTC.